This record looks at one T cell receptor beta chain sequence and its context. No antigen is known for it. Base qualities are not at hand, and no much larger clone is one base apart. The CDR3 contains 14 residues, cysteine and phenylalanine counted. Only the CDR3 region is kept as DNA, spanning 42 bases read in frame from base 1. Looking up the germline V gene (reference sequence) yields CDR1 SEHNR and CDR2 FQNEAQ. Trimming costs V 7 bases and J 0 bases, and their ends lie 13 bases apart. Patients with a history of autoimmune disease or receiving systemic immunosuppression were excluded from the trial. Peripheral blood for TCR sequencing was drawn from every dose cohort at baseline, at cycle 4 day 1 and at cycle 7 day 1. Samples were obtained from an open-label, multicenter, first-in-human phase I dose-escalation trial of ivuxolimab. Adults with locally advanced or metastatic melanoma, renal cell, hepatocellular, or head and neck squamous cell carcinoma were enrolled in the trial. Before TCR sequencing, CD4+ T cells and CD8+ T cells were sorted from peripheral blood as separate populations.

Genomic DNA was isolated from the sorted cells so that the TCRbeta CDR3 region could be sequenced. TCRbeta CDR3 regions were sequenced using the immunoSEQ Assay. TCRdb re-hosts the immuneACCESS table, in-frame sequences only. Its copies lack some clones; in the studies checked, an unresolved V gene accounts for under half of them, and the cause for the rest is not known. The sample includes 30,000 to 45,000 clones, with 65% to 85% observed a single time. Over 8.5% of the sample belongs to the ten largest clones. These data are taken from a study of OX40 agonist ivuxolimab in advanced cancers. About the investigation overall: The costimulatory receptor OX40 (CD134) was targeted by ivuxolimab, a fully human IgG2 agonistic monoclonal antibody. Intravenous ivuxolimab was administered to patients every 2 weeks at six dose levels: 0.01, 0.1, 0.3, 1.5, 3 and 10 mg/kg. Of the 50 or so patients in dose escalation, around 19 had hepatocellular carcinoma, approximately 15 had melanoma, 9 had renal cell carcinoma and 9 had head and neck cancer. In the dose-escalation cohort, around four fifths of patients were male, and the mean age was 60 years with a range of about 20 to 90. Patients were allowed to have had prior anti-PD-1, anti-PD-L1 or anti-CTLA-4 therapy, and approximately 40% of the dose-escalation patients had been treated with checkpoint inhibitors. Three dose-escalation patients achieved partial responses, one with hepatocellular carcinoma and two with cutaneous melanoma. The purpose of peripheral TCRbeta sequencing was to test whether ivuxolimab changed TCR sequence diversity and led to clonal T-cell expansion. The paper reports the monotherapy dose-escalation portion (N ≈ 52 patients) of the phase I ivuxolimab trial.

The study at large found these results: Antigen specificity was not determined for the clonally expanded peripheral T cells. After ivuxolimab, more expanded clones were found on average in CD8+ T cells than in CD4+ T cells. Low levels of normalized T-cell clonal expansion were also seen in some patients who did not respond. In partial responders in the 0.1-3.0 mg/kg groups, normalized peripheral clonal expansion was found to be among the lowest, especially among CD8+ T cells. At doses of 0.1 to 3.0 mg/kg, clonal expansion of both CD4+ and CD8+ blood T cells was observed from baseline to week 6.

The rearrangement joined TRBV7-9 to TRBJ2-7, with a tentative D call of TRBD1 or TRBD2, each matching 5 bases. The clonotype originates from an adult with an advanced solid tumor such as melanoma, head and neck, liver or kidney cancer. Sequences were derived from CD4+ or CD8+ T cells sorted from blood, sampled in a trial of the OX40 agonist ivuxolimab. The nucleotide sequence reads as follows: TGTGCCAGCACCCCCTCAGGGAGCTCCTACGAGCAGTACTTC. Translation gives CASTPSGSSYEQYF.